The T cell receptor (beta chain) under discussion was sequenced for a study of T cells after yellow fever vaccination. TCR cDNA, made by 5'RACE template switching, carried an added universal primer site and UMIs. TCRdb ran MiXCR on the 5' RACE reads and lists one entry per CDR3 protein. Of 170,000 or so distinct CDR3 sequences detected, 7% to 10% appear once; the ten largest clones hold roughly 36%. This clonotype was recorded a few times. Germline-derived CDR1 and CDR2 are SGHDN and FVKESK. CDR3 length: 15 residues. The germline V and J ends were trimmed by 3 bases and 2 bases, with 14 bases remaining between them.

The V and J genes are TRBV14 and TRBJ2-7, with D possibly matching TRBD1 (5 bases). Here the sequenced sample was CD8+ T cells sorted from PBMCs, taken 45 days after the yellow fever booster vaccination. The sequence was obtained from a man aged 18 to 30 who received the YFV17D yellow fever vaccine. CDR3 residues: CASSHISARAYEQYF. CDR3 DNA: TGTGCCAGCAGCCACATCAGCGCCAGGGCCTACGAGCAGTACTTC.